This T cell receptor (beta chain) derives from a study of siplizumab effects on memory and regulatory T cells. Study-wide results and caveats: Naive T cells, seemingly more diverse than memory cells, seemed major alloresponse contributors.

For this clone: Antigen unknown.

Assay: immunoSEQ multiplex PCR; the TCRdb copy retains only in-frame clones and omits some. The repertoire includes 100,000 or so clones, 94% of them detected once, and 0.55% to 0.65% sits in the top ten. The source is a human donor in good health. Sequences were obtained from Tregs sorted from blood.

The CDR3 DNA sequence: TGTGCCAGCGCTTCGTGGGGCTCTGGAAACACCATATATTTT. Translating gives CASASWGSGNTIYF. The chain couples TRBV7-9 to TRBJ1-3; D is unclear. This CDR3 comprises 14 residues. The germline V gene encodes CDR1 SEHNR and CDR2 FQNEAQ (reference sequence). V was shortened by 8 bases and J by 0 bases, with 11 bases between the two germline ends.